One and the same sample provided the 23 T cell receptor beta chains below, sequenced in a study of cytomegalovirus exposure and HLA in healthy donors. Primers for the PCR totalled 60 Vbeta and 13 Jbeta. Here immunoSEQ multiplex PCR was the method, and the copy in TCRdb shows in-frame clones only, minus some. The ten most abundant clones cover about 5.5% of a sample with tens of thousands of clones. Sequencing was done on a sample of PBMCs. These receptor sequences come from a girl aged 5 to 17 in good health and CMV-seropositive.

Details on this clone: The germline gene is not matched at one end of the junction; a read error may be the cause. The rearrangement joins TRBV7-9 to TRBJ2-5; D might be TRBD2 (5 bases). CDR3 size: 13 residues. Germline assignment: CDR1 SEHNR and CDR2 FQNEAQ (reference sequence). CDR3 region: CGSSRGPEETQYF. Here the CDR3 DNA reads TGTGGCAGCAGCCGCGGGCCCGAAGAGACCCAGTACTTC.

The chain carries TRBV6-6 and TRBJ2-2; tentative D call: TRBD2 (5 bases). V gave up 11 bases and J gave up 2 bases, with 12 bases separating them. Germline V CDR1 and CDR2: MNHNY, SVGAGI (reference sequence). The CDR3 consists of 13 residues. In DNA form, the CDR3 reads TGTGCCTCAATCCGGGGTAACACCGGGGAGCTGTTTTTT. Translated, it gives CASIRGNTGELFF.

The J gene is TRBJ1-1, the V gene TRBV6-5; no reliable D call. Germline assignment: CDR1 MNHEY and CDR2 SVGAGI. CDR3 length: 12 amino acids. The V and J ends lost 7 bases and 10 bases respectively, with 16 bases between them. In nucleotides, the CDR3 is TGTGCCAGCACTTCAACTACCCGAGGAGCTTTCTTT. Amino acids: CASTSTTRGAFF.

The chain is built from TRBV4-2 and TRBJ2-5, with D hard to call. Germline values: CDR1 LGHNA, CDR2 YNFKEQ. This CDR3 spans 14 amino acids. Trimming took 0 bases from V and 4 from J, leaving 9 bases between them. The CDR3 region is CASSQDQVGETQYF. The CDR3 nucleotides read TGTGCCAGCAGCCAAGATCAGGTGGGAGAGACCCAGTACTTC.

CDR3 protein: CASSQTGTGSGANVLTF. CDR3 DNA sequence: TGTGCCAGCAGCCAGACCGGGACAGGGTCTGGGGCCAACGTCCTGACTTTC. V gene TRBV14 combines with J gene TRBJ2-6, with 9 bases lining up with TRBD1. The CDR3 is made up of 17 amino acids. CDR1 and CDR2 (germline): SGHDN, FVKESK. The trim removed 3 bases at V and 1 base at J, leaving 4 bases unmatched.

The chain carries TRBV2 and TRBJ1-6; D remains unclear. CDR1 SNHLY and CDR2 FYNNEI come from the germline V gene. The CDR3 contains 16 residues. Trimming cost V 6 bases and J 0 bases, with 12 bases left between them. The CDR3 loop is CASRSGSSSYNSPLHF. The DNA for the CDR3 is TGTGCCAGCAGGTCCGGGTCTAGCTCCTATAATTCACCCCTCCACTTT. Looking up the rest from reference TRBV2 and TRBJ1-6 gives the full variable domain: EPEVTQTPSHQVTQMGQEVILRCVPISNHLYFYWYRQILGQKVEFLVSFYNNEISEKSEIFDDQFSVERPDGSNFTLKIRSTKLEDSAMYFCASRSGSSSYNSPLHFGNGTRLTVT.

The genes are TRBV12-5 and TRBJ2-3, with 7 nucleotides matching TRBD1. The CDR3 covers 13 residues. J was trimmed by 4 bases and V by 5 bases; bases with no gene match: 3. Germline assignment: CDR1 LGHNT and CDR2 FRNRAP. The CDR3 DNA reads TGTGCTAGTGGTGGGACAGAGGCAGATACGCAGTATTTT. Residues: CASGGTEADTQYF.

This chain joins TRBV7-6 and TRBJ2-3; the match to TRBD2 covers 11 bases. Germline CDR1 and CDR2: SGHVS and FNYEAQ. The CDR3 totals 18 residues. V gave up 5 bases and J gave up 1 base; unmatched junction bases: 11. The DNA for the CDR3 is TGTGCCAGCAGCCCTAATCGAAAACTAGCGGGGGGCACAGATACGCAGTATTTT. Translated: CASSPNRKLAGGTDTQYF.

The CDR3 sequence is CASSQDRGVYEQYV. In DNA form, the CDR3 reads TGCGCCAGCAGCCAAGATCGGGGAGTTTACGAGCAGTACGTC. V and J are TRBV4-1 and TRBJ2-7; perhaps TRBD2 as D (5 bases). V gave up 0 bases and J gave up 4 bases, with 10 bases separating them. CDR1 and CDR2 from the germline V gene are MGHRA and YSYEKL. This CDR3 region has 14 residues.

The chain couples TRBV19 to TRBJ1-5, with 7 bases aligning to TRBD1. The CDR3 covers 15 residues. After removal of 6 bases from V and 4 bases from J, the junction contained 9 bases not matched to a gene. From germline, CDR1 is LNHDA and CDR2 SQIVND (reference sequence). The CDR3 sequence: CASRDRRSDNQPQHF. The CDR3, as DNA: TGTGCCAGTAGGGACAGGCGCTCCGATAATCAGCCCCAGCATTTT.

This chain joins TRBV7-3 and TRBJ2-3; 10 bases align to TRBD2. The CDR3 loop spans 15 amino acids. The germline CDR1 and CDR2 sequences are SGHTA and FQGTGA. Trimming removed 5 bases from V and 3 bases from J; junction bases left unmatched: 5. CDR3 residues: CASSLDSGGTDTQYF. DNA of the CDR3: TGTGCCAGCAGCCTCGATAGCGGGGGGACAGATACGCAGTATTTT.

This chain links TRBV4-1 with TRBJ2-7; maybe TRBD2 (5 bases). CDR1 MGHRA and CDR2 YSYEKL come from the germline V gene. The CDR3 runs to 15 residues. V was trimmed by 3 bases and J by 7 bases, leaving 19 bases between them. The CDR3 nucleotides read TGCGCCAGCAGCCAGGGAGCTCACAGCCGGGATGAGCAGTACTTC. Amino acids: CASSQGAHSRDEQYF.

The chain recombines TRBV7-9 with TRBJ1-6; 10 bases are a match to TRBD1. The CDR3 consists of 16 residues. Germline CDR1 SEHNR, CDR2 FQNEAQ (reference sequence). Trimming removed 5 bases from V and 6 bases from J; junction bases left unmatched: 7. DNA of the CDR3: TGTGCCAGCAGCCCTTCCGGGACAGGGGTTAATTCACCCCTCCACTTT. This codes for CASSPSGTGVNSPLHF.

CDR3 loop: CASSQDRTNEKLFF. CDR3 DNA: TGCGCCAGCAGCCAAGATCGGACTAATGAAAAACTGTTTTTT. The rearrangement uses TRBV4-3 and TRBJ1-4; no clear D gene. Trimming took 0 bases from V and 2 from J, leaving 4 bases between them. The CDR3 is 14 residues long. The germline CDR1 and CDR2 sequences are LGHNA and YSLEER.

This chain uses TRBV7-2 with TRBJ1-4; D is unclear. The CDR3 has 16 residues. Germline CDR1 SGHTA, CDR2 FQGNSA. Trimming shortened V by 0 bases and J by 8 bases, and 16 bases separated the two germline ends. CDR3 nucleotides: TGTGCCAGCAGCTTAGCGTTTCGAGGATCTTCGGAAAAACTGTTTTTT. Residues: CASSLAFRGSSEKLFF.

The chain joins TRBV7-9 to TRBJ2-7, with 9 bases that match TRBD2. With V trimmed by 4 bases and J by 3 bases, 10 bases remained unmatched. Per the germline V gene, CDR1 is SEHNR and CDR2 is FQNEAQ (reference sequence). The CDR3 contains 16 residues. For the CDR3, the DNA is TGTGCCAGCAGCTCACAAGTAGCGGGGGCCCACTACGAGCAGTACTTC. It is translated as CASSSQVAGAHYEQYF.

The chain is built from TRBV18 and TRBJ2-5; a weak D match, TRBD2 (5 bases). This CDR3 comprises 13 residues. Germline V gene sequence: CDR1 KGHSH, CDR2 LQKENI. The V end was cut by 5 bases, the J end by 1 base, with 8 bases between. CDR3 DNA sequence: TGTGCCAGCTCAACTAGAGGCCAAGAGACCCAGTACTTC. It is translated as CASSTRGQETQYF.

The V call is TRBV4-3, the J call TRBJ2-1; perhaps TRBD2 as D (7 bases). The length of the CDR3 is 16 residues. V gave up 0 bases and J gave up 8 bases, with 17 bases separating them. The germline CDR1 and CDR2 sequences are LGHNA and YSLEER. Written as DNA, the CDR3 is TGCGCCAGCAGCCAAGAAGGGGGAGGGCGGGGAGATGAGCAGTTCTTC. It specifies CASSQEGGGRGDEQFF.

J is TRBJ1-6 and V is TRBV4-2; no clear D. Trimming took 0 bases from V and 8 from J, leaving 14 bases between them. This CDR3 is 16 amino acids long. Germline V gives CDR1 LGHNA, CDR2 YNFKEQ. For the CDR3, the DNA is TGTGCCAGCAGCCAAGATTTAGCCGGGTTGGATTCACCCCTCCACTTT. The encoded protein is CASSQDLAGLDSPLHF.

The chain is built from TRBV27 and TRBJ1-5; 10 bases are shared with TRBD1. J was trimmed by 7 bases and V by 0 bases; bases with no gene match: 6. The CDR3 has 16 amino acids. Per the germline V gene, CDR1 is MNHEY and CDR2 is SMNVEV (reference sequence). CDR3 residues: CASSLSGQGIRQPQHF. The CDR3 DNA sequence: TGTGCCAGCAGTTTATCGGGACAGGGGATAAGGCAGCCCCAGCATTTT.

V and J are TRBV7-2 and TRBJ2-1, with 7 bases lining up with TRBD1. The CDR3 runs 17 residues. CDR1 is SGHTA, CDR2 FQGNSA, per germline. The V and J ends lost 1 base and 4 bases, in that order; junction bases with no gene match: 10. In nucleotides, the CDR3 is TGTGCCAGCAGCTTAGTCCTTTCGCCAGGGGGATACAATGAGCAGTTCTTC. Translation: CASSLVLSPGGYNEQFF.

The CDR3 is CASSQVEGALANEKLFF. The CDR3 nucleotides are TGCGCCAGCAGCCAAGTTGAGGGGGCGCTAGCTAATGAAAAACTGTTTTTT. The gene calls are TRBV4-1 and TRBJ1-4, with 7 bases lining up with TRBD1. V lost 1 base and J lost 3; bases outside the gene matches: 8. The CDR3 extends over 17 amino acids. Germline values: CDR1 MGHRA, CDR2 YSYEKL.

V gene TRBV11-3 combines with J gene TRBJ2-1, with D maybe TRBD2 (6 bases). The germline gives CDR1 SGHNT, CDR2 YENEEA. CDR3 size: 14 residues. V was shortened by 1 base and J by 7 bases, with 11 bases between the two germline ends. The CDR3 spells CASSLVGTANEQFF. The CDR3 nucleotides are TGTGCCAGCAGCTTAGTCGGGACTGCTAATGAGCAGTTCTTC. Drawing the rest from reference TRBV11-3 and TRBJ2-1, the complete variable domain is EAGVVQSPRYKIIEKKQPVAFWCNPISGHNTLYWYLQNLGQGPELLIRYENEEAVDDSQLPKDRFSAERLKGVDSTLKIQPAELGDSAVYLCASSLVGTANEQFFGPGTRLTVL.